A selection of T cell receptor beta chains follows, all from one sample in a study of T cells in Graves' hyperthyroidism and ophthalmopathy. TCRdb fed the multiplex PCR reads into MiXCR, producing one record per CDR3 protein. The sample consists of approximately 300,000 distinct CDR3 sequences, roughly 19% of them appearing once. Sequencing was carried out using blood. Receptor source: a man aged 45-60 years with Graves' ophthalmopathy. CDR3s include the opening cysteine and the closing phenylalanine or tryptophan. A D gene is named only where the DNA matches it firmly. The size of a clone is reported for some rows only, either as once, few or many, or as a class for expanded clones.

J | D | size | V | CDR3 | DNA
TRBJ2-5 | TRBD2 | few | TRBV30 | CAWSVPAFSEKGLAGIETQYF | TGTGCCTGGAGTGTCCCCGCTTTTTCGGAGAAAGGACTAGCGGGGATTGAGACCCAGTACTTC
TRBJ2-5 | - | many | TRBV29-1 | CSVELQETQYF | TGCAGCGTTGAACTACAAGAGACCCAGTACTTC
TRBJ2-5 | TRBD2 | - | TRBV9 | CASSPRLAGEPYQETQYF | TGTGCCAGCAGCCCACGACTAGCGGGAGAACCGTACCAAGAGACCCAGTACTTC
TRBJ2-2 | - | - | TRBV28 | CASSAEQGGTGELFF | TGTGCCAGCAGCGCCGAACAGGGTGGCACCGGGGAGCTGTTTTTT
TRBJ1-2 | TRBD1 | - | TRBV4-1 | CASSHTGQGPKGGYTF | TGCGCCAGCAGCCATACCGGACAGGGACCCAAGGGTGGCTACACCTTC
TRBJ1-1 | - | many | TRBV3-1 | CASSQVPRSTEAFF | TGTGCCAGCAGCCAAGTACCCAGGTCCACTGAAGCTTTCTTT
TRBJ2-1 | TRBD1 | - | TRBV11-2 | CASSLETGSSYNEQFF | TGTGCCAGCAGCTTAGAGACAGGGAGCTCCTACAATGAGCAGTTCTTC
TRBJ2-7 | TRBD1 | many | TRBV7-9 | CASSTTGTGLYEQYF | TGTGCCAGCAGCACGACCGGGACAGGGCTCTACGAGCAGTACTTC
TRBJ2-7 | - | many | TRBV11-2 | CASSLGWGTGEQYF | TGTGCCAGCAGCTTAGGTTGGGGAACGGGCGAGCAGTACTTC
TRBJ1-2 | - | - | TRBV6-1 | CASNKQADYGYTF | TGTGCCAGCAATAAACAGGCAGACTATGGCTACACCTTC
TRBJ2-2 | TRBD2 | few | TRBV6-1 | CASKRGGRPGELFF | TGTGCCAGCAAACGGGGGGGGCGACCCGGGGAGCTGTTTTTT
TRBJ2-5 | - | - | TRBV5-6 | CASSPGHLETQYF | TGTGCCAGCAGCCCGGGACACTTAGAGACCCAGTACTTC
TRBJ2-5 | - | - | TRBV19 | CASSIGRSGGTQYF | TGTGCCAGTAGTATAGGACGTTCAGGAGGCACCCAGTACTTC
TRBJ2-1 | TRBD2 | many | TRBV2 | CASSEGEREGPYEQFF | TGTGCCAGCAGTGAAGGGGAGCGGGAGGGCCCATATGAGCAGTTCTTC
TRBJ2-3 | TRBD1 | many | TRBV11-2 | CASSSPGTGTDTQYF | TGTGCCAGCAGCTCGCCCGGGACAGGGACAGATACGCAGTATTTT
TRBJ2-1 | - | few | TRBV4-1 | CASSLSDLLYNEQFF | TGCGCCAGCAGCCTCTCGGACCTCCTCTACAATGAGCAGTTCTTC
TRBJ2-3 | - | many | TRBV5-1 | CASSLARDTDTQYF | TGCGCCAGCAGCTTGGCCCGGGACACAGATACGCAGTATTTT
TRBJ1-4 | - | - | TRBV24-1 | CATSDFVQGGEKLFF | TGTGCCACCAGTGATTTTGTCCAGGGAGGTGAAAAACTGTTTTTT
TRBJ1-1 | - | many | TRBV7-2 | CASSLEDRSEAFF | TGTGCCAGCAGCTTAGAGGACAGATCTGAAGCTTTCTTT
TRBJ1-2 | TRBD1 | many | TRBV20-1 | CSAKQGGKGYTF | TGCAGTGCTAAACAGGGGGGCAAGGGCTACACCTTC
TRBJ2-5 | TRBD2 | - | TRBV29-1 | CSVLLAGKETQYF | TGCAGCGTCTTACTAGCGGGAAAAGAGACCCAGTACTTC
TRBJ2-1 | - | many | TRBV7-3 | CASSQKGGLSSYNEQFF | TGTGCCAGCAGCCAAAAGGGGGGACTTAGCTCCTACAATGAGCAGTTCTTC
TRBJ1-1 | - | - | TRBV28 | CASSFPRQDTEAFF | TGTGCCAGCAGTTTCCCGAGACAGGACACTGAAGCTTTCTTT
TRBJ2-7 | - | many | TRBV2 | CASSGVDSIAYEQYF | TGTGCCAGCAGTGGGGTAGACTCGATTGCCTACGAGCAGTACTTC
TRBJ2-1 | - | - | TRBV24-1 | CATSDTLQWDEQFF | TGTGCCACCAGTGATACCCTACAGTGGGATGAGCAGTTCTTC
TRBJ2-7 | TRBD2 | many | TRBV2 | CASRVAGIGYEQYF | TGTGCCAGCAGAGTAGCGGGAATAGGCTACGAGCAGTACTTC
TRBJ2-2 | - | few | TRBV7-6 | CASSLSMYGELFF | TGTGCCAGCAGCCTCTCTATGTACGGGGAGCTGTTTTTT
TRBJ2-1 | TRBD2 | many | TRBV20-1 | CSALKPSGAYNEQFF | TGCAGTGCCCTAAAGCCGAGCGGGGCCTACAATGAGCAGTTCTTC
TRBJ2-7 | - | few | TRBV27 | CASSAGTYEQYF | TGTGCCAGCAGTGCCGGGACTTACGAGCAGTACTTC
TRBJ2-5 | - | many | TRBV19 | CASSIYRQSETQYF | TGTGCCAGTAGTATCTACAGACAGTCAGAGACCCAGTACTTC
TRBJ2-1 | TRBD2 | - | TRBV6-1 | CASRGRVAGTYNAQFF | TGTGCCAGCAGGGGCCGAGTAGCGGGAACCTACAATGCGCAGTTCTTC
TRBJ2-7 | - | - | TRBV28 | CASSLPPGNEQYF | TGTGCCAGCAGCCTCCCGCCCGGAAACGAGCAGTACTTC
TRBJ1-5 | - | many | TRBV28 | CATHRGNNQPQHF | TGTGCCACCCACCGGGGGAACAATCAGCCCCAGCATTTT
TRBJ2-2 | - | - | TRBV9 | CASSVDPRGKGTGELFF | TGTGCCAGCAGCGTAGACCCAAGAGGGAAGGGCACCGGGGAGCTGTTTTTT
TRBJ1-5 | - | few | TRBV9 | CASSADGGQGQPQHF | TGTGCCAGCAGTGCCGACGGCGGACAAGGGCAGCCCCAGCATTTT
TRBJ2-7 | TRBD1 | many | TRBV5-1 | CASRPGTGIDAYEQYF | TGCGCCAGCAGACCCGGGACAGGGATCGACGCCTACGAGCAGTACTTC
TRBJ1-1 | - | few | TRBV10-3 | CAITRKEDTEAFF | TGTGCCATCACACGGAAGGAGGACACTGAAGCTTTCTTT
TRBJ1-6 | - | many | TRBV9 | CASSVGQNNSPLHF | TGTGCCAGCAGCGTTGGACAGAATAATTCACCCCTCCACTTT